This entry features one T cell receptor (beta chain) sequence. Its antigen is still unknown. Expressed TCRB transcripts were sequenced, since all the RNA that had been isolated was reverse transcribed. Profiled with immunoSEQ multiplex PCR; TCRdb holds only in-frame clones, not every one. The table includes 300,000 to 350,000 clones, approximately 12% detected once. These data originate in a study of beta chain features in type 1 diabetes. Findings of the study overall: The naive, central memory and Treg TCRB repertoires looked more alike in patients than they did in healthy donors. Shortening that was moderate but significant affected the TCRB CDR3s of Type 1 diabetes patients in all four CD4+ subsets.

This CDR3 spans 14 amino acids. V lost 3 bases, J lost 3 bases, and 3 bases stayed unmatched. Germline V gives CDR1 SGHRS, CDR2 YFSETQ. The genes are TRBV5-1 and TRBJ2-3; 8 nucleotides align to TRBD2. This receptor was obtained from a woman younger than 35 with type 1 diabetes. Sequencing was carried out using naive CD4+ T cells from blood. The chain's CDR3 is CASSSQRETDTQYF. The CDR3 region has the DNA TGCGCCAGCAGCTCGCAGCGGGAGACAGATACGCAGTATTTT. Supplemented by reference TRBV5-1 and TRBJ2-3, the full variable domain reads KAGVTQTPRYLIKTRGQQVTLSCSPISGHRSVSWYQQTPGQGLQFLFEYFSETQRNKGNFPGRFSGRQFSNSRSEMNVSTLELGDSALYLCASSSQRETDTQYFGPGTRLTVL.